The source of this T cell receptor (beta chain) is a study of cytomegalovirus exposure and HLA in healthy donors. Whole-study results and caveats: As was reported, the classifier diagnosed cytomegalovirus status with high specificity and sensitivity. Later, TCR association rates were found to vary by HLA locus, highest for DRB1 and lowest for HLA-C.

In regard to this clone: Its target is not known.

Amplification used 60 Vbeta primers and 13 Jbeta primers. Generated by immunoSEQ multiplex PCR, the TCRdb table keeps only in-frame clones and is missing some. The table has tens of thousands of clones, about 60% seen once. V shed 4 bases and J shed 6 bases, with 11 bases lying between them. CDR3 length equals 12 residues. Germline V gives CDR1 SGHRS, CDR2 YFSETQ. Sequencing was performed on PBMCs. The genes are TRBV5-1 and TRBJ2-7; TRBD1 might be the D (6 bases). This clonotype was obtained from a woman aged 45-65 years in good health and CMV-seronegative. The CDR3 DNA sequence: TGCGCCAGCAGCCTGGACAGCGGCGAGCAGTACTTC. Protein product: CASSLDSGEQYF.